Listed below are T cell receptor beta chains from one sample, sequenced in a study of blood T cell repertoires in COVID-19. Only in-frame clones appear in the TCRdb table, and some are missing; sequencing was by immunoSEQ multiplex PCR. The repertoire includes over 90,000 clones, over 75% of them detected once, and 17% sits in the top ten. Specimen: peripheral blood. These receptors were collected from a human donor in a cohort sampled during active COVID-19. CDR3s include the opening cysteine and the closing phenylalanine or tryptophan. A D gene is named only where the DNA matches it firmly. Expanded clones are given a class, and other clones once, few, many or no size at all.

size,V,J,D,DNA,CDR3
NA,TRBV6-5,TRBJ1-1,NA,TGTGCCAGCAGTTACTCTGGCTCAAATGAGGACACTGAAGCTTTCTTT,CASSYSGSNEDTEAFF
NA,TRBV14,TRBJ2-2,TRBD1,TGTGCCAGCAGCCGCGGGACAGGGGTTGCCGGGGAGCTGTTTTTT,CASSRGTGVAGELFF
NA,TRBV11-1,TRBJ2-3,NA,TGTGCCAGCAGCTCGACATGGACTAGCACAGATACGCAGTATTTT,CASSSTWTSTDTQYF
NA,TRBV18,TRBJ2-7,TRBD2,TGTGCCAGCTCAGCGGGGACTAGCGGGACCTACGAGCAGTACTTC,CASSAGTSGTYEQYF
NA,TRBV18,TRBJ1-1,NA,TGTGCCAGCTCACCCCTAGTGAACACTGAAGCTTTCTTT,CASSPLVNTEAFF
NA,TRBV4-2,TRBJ2-7,TRBD2,TGTGCCAGCAGCCAAGAGAACCGTAAGCGGGGGGGCCTTAACGAGCAGTACTTC,CASSQENRKRGGLNEQYF
NA,TRBV28,TRBJ1-5,NA,TGTGCCACCTTAGGGGTAATCCTGAATCAGCCCCAGCATTTT,CATLGVILNQPQHF
NA,TRBV21-1,TRBJ1-3,NA,TGTGCCAGCAGCAAAGGTTCCGGTAGCTCTGGAAACACCATATATTTT,CASSKGSGSSGNTIYF
once,TRBV30,TRBJ1-1,TRBD1,TGTGCCTGGAAGACAGGGGTAGAAGCTTTCTTT,CAWKTGVEAFF
NA,TRBV7-6,TRBJ1-2,NA,TGTGCCAGCAGCCCTTACGGAGGAGGAAACTATGGCTACACCTTC,CASSPYGGGNYGYTF
NA,TRBV3-1/TRBV3-2,TRBJ2-7,NA,TGTGCCAGCAGCCTTGGACAGGAGGGGCTCGAGCAGTACTTC,CASSLGQEGLEQYF
NA,TRBV30,TRBJ2-7,NA,TGTGCCTGGGGTGCAAATTGGGAGAGCTCCTACGAGCAGTACTTC,CAWGANWESSYEQYF
NA,TRBV3-1/TRBV3-2,TRBJ2-6,NA,TGTGCCAGCAGCCAAGGGATCGGGGACTCTGGGGCCAACGTCCTGACTTTC,CASSQGIGDSGANVLTF
NA,TRBV7-2,TRBJ1-5,NA,TGTGCCAGCAGCCCAACGCACAGGGTGGATCAGCCCCAGCATTTT,CASSPTHRVDQPQHF
NA,TRBV6-5,TRBJ2-3,TRBD1,TGTGCCAGCAGTTTAAACAGGGGTGGCGGGGATACGCAGTATTTT,CASSLNRGGGDTQYF
NA,TRBV12-3/TRBV12-4,TRBJ2-7,NA,TGTGCCAGCACTTACCCAGGGGTCCACGAGCAGTACTTC,CASTYPGVHEQYF
NA,TRBV3-1/TRBV3-2,TRBJ1-2,NA,TGTGCCAGCAGCCAAGAAATGTTCAGGGACTATGGCTACACCTTC,CASSQEMFRDYGYTF
NA,TRBV6-5,TRBJ2-7,NA,TGTGCCAGCAGTTACTTCTTCGCCTACGAGCAGTACTTC,CASSYFFAYEQYF
once,TRBV18,TRBJ1-1,NA,TGTGCCAGCTCCCCTATGACGGCCGGAGGGAACACTGAAGCTTTCTTT,CASSPMTAGGNTEAFF
NA,TRBV9,TRBJ1-1,NA,TGTGCCAGCAGCGTAGCACAGGGGAACACTGAAGCTTTCTTT,CASSVAQGNTEAFF
NA,TRBV5-5,TRBJ1-5,TRBD1,TGTGCCAGCAGTTTCGATGGACAGGGGTATCAGCCCCAGCATTTT,CASSFDGQGYQPQHF
NA,TRBV6-5,TRBJ2-1,TRBD1,TGTGCCAGCAGAGCTACAGGGGGCTCCTACAATGAGCAGTTCTTC,CASRATGGSYNEQFF
NA,TRBV6-6,TRBJ2-7,NA,TGTGCCAGCAGTTACGGGGCAAACCCAGGGGAGCAGTACTTC,CASSYGANPGEQYF
NA,TRBV11-3,TRBJ2-2,TRBD1,TGTGCCAGCAGCCCAATGACAGGGGCGGTCGGGGAGCTGTTTTTT,CASSPMTGAVGELFF
NA,TRBV19,TRBJ2-4,NA,TGTGCCAGTAGTACCAACAGGGCGGACATTCAGTACTTC,CASSTNRADIQYF
NA,TRBV19,TRBJ1-5,NA,TGTGCCAGTAGTATAAACCGTTTTGGAGTGCAGCATTTT,CASSINRFGVQHF
NA,TRBV2,TRBJ2-2,TRBD1,TGTGCCAGCAGCAGACAGGGGTCGGACACCGGGGAGCTGTTTTTT,CASSRQGSDTGELFF
NA,TRBV2,TRBJ1-1,NA,TGTGCCAGCAGGGAACAGGCCTCCAACACTGAAGCTTTCTTT,CASREQASNTEAFF
NA,TRBV10-3,TRBJ2-3,TRBD2,TGTGCCATCAGTGTAGGCGGGGGTGAAGATACGCAGTATTTT,CAISVGGGEDTQYF
NA,TRBV10-3,TRBJ2-2,TRBD2,TGTGCCATCAGTGCCAGCGGGGTGAACACCGGGGAGCTGTTTTTT,CAISASGVNTGELFF
NA,TRBV5-1,TRBJ2-2,NA,TGCGCCAGCCGATGGGGCAGACTTCAAATGAACACCGGGGAGCTGTTTTTT,CASRWGRLQMNTGELFF
NA,TRBV28,TRBJ1-4,TRBD1,TGTGCCAGCAGAGATTTGACAGGGTCTAATGAAAAACTGTTTTTT,CASRDLTGSNEKLFF
NA,TRBV7-7,TRBJ1-4,NA,TGTGCCAGCAGCTTAGGCGGAGAAGGTGAAAAACTGTTTTTT,CASSLGGEGEKLFF
NA,TRBV6-2/TRBV6-3,TRBJ1-2,NA,TGTGCCAGCAGTTATGCGGGAAGGTCGAACTATGGCTACACCTTC,CASSYAGRSNYGYTF
once,TRBV4-3,TRBJ1-2,TRBD1,TGCGCCAGCAGCCCGGGACAGGGGATAGCTAACTATGGCTACACCTTC,CASSPGQGIANYGYTF
NA,TRBV19,TRBJ1-5,NA,TGTGCCAGTAGTATACAAAGACATAGCAATCAGCCCCAGCATTTT,CASSIQRHSNQPQHF
few,TRBV2,TRBJ1-2,NA,TGTGCCAGCAGTGAAGTGGGTAGGGGCGACTACTATGGCTACACCTTC,CASSEVGRGDYYGYTF
NA,TRBV11-2,TRBJ2-6,NA,TGTGCCAGCAGCTTCAGCGGTGGGGCCAACGTCCTGACTTTC,CASSFSGGANVLTF
once,TRBV12-3/TRBV12-4,TRBJ1-4,NA,TGTGCCAGCAGCGGGGATGATGAAAAACTGTTTTTT,CASSGDDEKLFF
few,TRBV3-1/TRBV3-2,TRBJ1-2,TRBD1,TGTGCCAGCAGCCAAGTAGGGGGACAGAACTATGGCTACACCTTC,CASSQVGGQNYGYTF
NA,TRBV4-2,TRBJ1-2,TRBD1,TGTGCCAGCAGACTCACCGGGACAGCTCCGAAGGACTACACCTTC,CASRLTGTAPKDYTF
once,TRBV5-4,TRBJ1-1,TRBD1,TGTGCCAGCAGCTTGGTACAGGGGAAGTGGGACACTGAAGCTTTCTTT,CASSLVQGKWDTEAFF
few,TRBV5-4,TRBJ1-5,NA,TGTGCCAGCAGCTTGGGGGGGCAGAGCAATCAGCCCCAGCATTTT,CASSLGGQSNQPQHF
NA,TRBV4-3,TRBJ1-4,NA,TGCGCCAGCAGCCAATCGGCCGGGAGAACTAATGAAAAACTGTTTTTT,CASSQSAGRTNEKLFF
few,TRBV9,TRBJ2-7,NA,TGTGCCAGCAGCGCCCACTCCGGGGCCTACGAGCAGTACTTC,CASSAHSGAYEQYF
once,TRBV6-5,TRBJ1-6,NA,TGTGCCAGCAGTTACTCTCGGACATCTCCCCTCCACTTT,CASSYSRTSPLHF
NA,TRBV29-1,TRBJ1-4,NA,TGCAGCGGACGAGGACAGAATGAAAAACTGTTTTTT,CSGRGQNEKLFF
once,TRBV6-2/TRBV6-3,TRBJ1-2,NA,TGTGCCAGCAGTTACTATGCCTCAATTGACAGATATGGCTACACCTTC,CASSYYASIDRYGYTF
NA,TRBV19,TRBJ1-2,NA,TGTGCCAGTAGTAAGCCGGGAGAGTTAATCTATGGCTACACCTTC,CASSKPGELIYGYTF
NA,TRBV4-2,TRBJ1-5,TRBD1,TGTGCCAGCAGCCAAGTGGGACAGGGAAGCAATCAGCCCCAGCATTTT,CASSQVGQGSNQPQHF
few,TRBV7-2,TRBJ1-5,TRBD1,TGTGCCAGCAGCGTACAGGGGGCTAGCAATCAGCCCCAGCATTTT,CASSVQGASNQPQHF
NA,TRBV2,TRBJ2-7,TRBD2,TGTGCCAGCAGTGAAGCCCTAGCGGGACTCAACTCCTACGAGCAGTACTTC,CASSEALAGLNSYEQYF
NA,TRBV11-1,TRBJ1-1,NA,TGTGCCAGCAGCATGGACAAGATGAACACTGAAGCTTTCTTT,CASSMDKMNTEAFF
NA,TRBV19,TRBJ1-4,NA,TGTGCCAGTAGTATGGTGATGTCGGTGTTAGAAACGGATGAAAAACTGTTTTTT,CASSMVMSVLETDEKLFF
NA,TRBV5-5,TRBJ1-2,TRBD1,TGTGCCAGCAGCTTGGAGTCAGGGGGCCAACTATGGTATGGCTACACCTTC,CASSLESGGQLWYGYTF
once,TRBV2,TRBJ1-4,NA,TGTGCCAGCAGTCCCCCCGGGGGACGGGCTGAAAAACTGTTTTTT,CASSPPGGRAEKLFF
NA,TRBV5-4,TRBJ2-1,TRBD1,TGTGCCAGCAGACCGGACAGGGGTTCGTTCAATGAGCAGTTCTTC,CASRPDRGSFNEQFF
once,TRBV6-4,TRBJ1-1,NA,TGTGCCATCCAGGGGACACGTGAAGCTTTCTTT,CAIQGTREAFF
NA,TRBV5-6,TRBJ1-3,NA,TGTGCCAGCAGCTGGAGACAGGAAAACACCATATATTTT,CASSWRQENTIYF